Listed here are 24 T cell receptor beta chains from one sample, sequenced in a study of cytomegalovirus exposure and HLA in healthy donors. PCR amplification relied on 60 Vbeta primers (plus 13 Jbeta primers). Assay: immunoSEQ multiplex PCR; the TCRdb copy retains only in-frame clones and omits some. The sample table includes approximately 100,000 clones. Sequenced: PBMCs. The receptors were gathered from a man aged 45-65 years in good health and CMV-seropositive.

The rearrangement uses TRBV29-1 and TRBJ2-3; the D gene is possibly TRBD2 (6 bases). The CDR3 loop spans 14 amino acids. V was cut by 7 bases and J by 5 bases, with 19 bases left in between. CDR1 is SQVTM, CDR2 ANQGSEA, per germline. CDR3 residues: CSGSGGEIIDTQYF. CDR3 in DNA: TGCAGCGGGTCCGGGGGAGAGATAATAGATACGCAGTATTTT.

This chain links TRBV5-7 with TRBJ2-7, with a possible D match to TRBD1 (6 bases). TRBV5-7 qualifies as an ORF whose function is uncertain. CDR3 length: 17 amino acids. The V end was cut by 1 base, the J end by 4 bases, with 21 bases between. The CDR3 reads CASSLNRVACLAYEQYV. The CDR3 DNA sequence: TGTGCCAGCAGCTTGAACAGGGTCGCATGCCTGGCTTACGAGCAGTACGTC.

The V and J genes are TRBV29-1 and TRBJ1-2; 7 bases map to TRBD1. Germline assignment: CDR1 SQVTM and CDR2 ANQGSEA. The CDR3 totals 12 residues. V dropped 4 bases and J dropped 2; count of bases not matched to a gene: 1. The DNA for the CDR3 is TGCAGCGTTGGGGGACAGAACTATGGCTACACCTTC. Amino acids: CSVGGQNYGYTF.

The chain recombines TRBV4-2 with TRBJ1-2; 8 bases agree with TRBD1. The CDR3 sequence is 16 residues long. Germline trimming cut 0 bases from V and 5 bases from J; bases unmatched to any gene: 8. Germline lookup yields CDR1 LGHNA and CDR2 YNFKEQ. In DNA form, the CDR3 reads TGTGCCAGCAGCCAAGAAACGACAGGGGTTCATTATGGCTACACCTTC. Translating gives CASSQETTGVHYGYTF.

The genes are TRBV5-1 and TRBJ2-5, with 8 positions matching TRBD2. The CDR3 runs 13 residues. In germline, CDR1 is SGHRS, CDR2 YFSETQ. Trimming at V came to 6 bases and at J to 2 bases, leaving 3 bases not matched to a gene. The CDR3 sequence is CASTRGGQETQYF. The CDR3 DNA reads as TGCGCCAGCACCCGGGGGGGGCAAGAGACCCAGTACTTC. Together with reference TRBV5-1 and TRBJ2-5, the CDR3 gives the full variable domain: KAGVTQTPRYLIKTRGQQVTLSCSPISGHRSVSWYQQTPGQGLQFLFEYFSETQRNKGNFPGRFSGRQFSNSRSEMNVSTLELGDSALYLCASTRGGQETQYFGPGTRLLVL.

This clone is classed as medium-sized by frequency. The CDR3 spells CASSMRGLGYNEQFF. The CDR3 DNA sequence: TGTGCCAGTAGTATGAGGGGGCTAGGGTACAATGAGCAGTTCTTC. V is TRBV19 and J is TRBJ2-1, with TRBD1 matching 7 bases. The ends lost 3 bases at V and 4 bases at J; junction bases unmatched: 6. Looked up from germline, CDR1 is LNHDA and CDR2 is SQIVND (reference sequence). The length of the CDR3 is 15 residues.

V usage is TRBV11-3 and J usage is TRBJ2-7, with D perhaps TRBD2 (6 bases). Trimming took off 5 bases at V and 2 bases at J, with 10 bases between the two ends. Per germline, CDR1 SGHNT and CDR2 YENEEA. The length of the CDR3 is 13 residues. CDR3 sequence (DNA): TGTGCCAGCAGCGATCGACTAGCCTACGAGCAGTACGTC. Its protein is CASSDRLAYEQYV.

The chain joins TRBV9 to TRBJ2-1; D gene uncertain. The CDR3 totals 15 residues. Trimming left V 0 bases short and J 6 bases short, with 13 bases between. CDR1 SGDLS and CDR2 YYNGEE come from the germline V gene. CDR3 coding DNA: TGTGCCAGCAGCGTAGGCAGGAACCCTATCAATGAGCAGTTCTTC. Protein: CASSVGRNPINEQFF.

This chain connects TRBV2 to TRBJ2-5, with TRBD1 matching over 8 bases. Trimming removed 10 bases from V and 4 bases from J; junction bases left unmatched: 17. Germline V gene data show CDR1 as SNHLY and CDR2 as FYNNEI. The CDR3 contains 16 residues. The CDR3 region has the DNA TGTGCCACCGGCCTCCTTGGACAGGGACGGGGAGAGACCCAGTACTTC. Its protein is CATGLLGQGRGETQYF.

The V call is TRBV29-1, the J call TRBJ2-1, with unresolved D. This CDR3 spans 11 amino acids. Germline lookup yields CDR1 SQVTM and CDR2 ANQGSEA. Trimming cost V 6 bases and J 5 bases, with 8 bases left between them. This CDR3 reads CSVVPNNEQFF. In nucleotides, the CDR3 is TGCAGCGTGGTTCCTAACAATGAGCAGTTCTTC.

The chain combines TRBV7-9 with TRBJ2-7; 8 bases match TRBD1. CDR3 length: 15 residues. The V segment lost 4 bases and the J segment 4 bases; nucleotides outside the gene matches: 9. Germline V gene lookup returns CDR1 SEHNR and CDR2 FQNEAQ (reference sequence). This chain's CDR3 is CASSSKGQVSYEQYF. In nucleotides, the CDR3 is TGTGCCAGCAGCTCGAAGGGACAGGTTTCGTACGAGCAGTACTTC.

The CDR3 nucleotides are TGCGCCAGCAGGCTTGCGGGAGGGCGAGAGACCCAGTACTTC. It is translated as CASRLAGGRETQYF. V gene TRBV5-1 combines with J gene TRBJ2-5; the match to TRBD2 covers 9 bases. In germline, CDR1 is SGHRS, CDR2 YFSETQ. Losses at the gene ends were 5 bases for V and 4 bases for J; bases not matched to a gene: 6. CDR3 size: 14 residues.

The chain is built from TRBV7-9 and TRBJ2-1; 7 bases are a match to TRBD1. The germline V gene has CDR1 SEHNR and CDR2 FQNEAQ (reference sequence). The V and J ends lost 3 bases and 8 bases, in that order; junction bases with no gene match: 7. The CDR3 covers 14 residues. This CDR3 reads CASSFGTASDEQFF. In nucleotides, the CDR3 is TGTGCCAGCAGCTTCGGGACAGCTTCGGATGAGCAGTTCTTC.

The chain links TRBV4-1 to TRBJ2-7, with 9 bases fitting TRBD1. The V gene's germline CDR1 is MGHRA and CDR2 YSYEKL. V lost 4 bases to trimming and J lost 0 bases; unmatched junction nucleotides: 10. This CDR3 comprises 17 residues. CDR3 DNA sequence: TGCGCCAGCAGCCGAATCTGGACAGGGGTAAGCTCCTACGAGCAGTACGTC. Protein sequence: CASSRIWTGVSSYEQYV.

The V gene is TRBV19, the J gene TRBJ1-5, with a possible D match to TRBD1 (5 bases). V shed 8 bases and J shed 4 bases, with 12 bases lying between them. This CDR3 comprises 13 residues. Germline CDR1 LNHDA, CDR2 SQIVND (reference sequence). The CDR3 region is CASSDTRNQPQHF. The CDR3 region has the DNA TGTGCCAGTTCGGACACACGGAATCAGCCCCAGCATTTT. Supplemented by reference TRBV19 and TRBJ1-5, the full variable domain reads DGGITQSPKYLFRKEGQNVTLSCEQNLNHDAMYWYRQDPGQGLRLIYYSQIVNDFQKGDIAEGYSVSREKKESFPLTVTSAQKNPTAFYLCASSDTRNQPQHFGDGTRLSIL.

CDR3 loop: CASSVRGGDGELFF. The CDR3 DNA reads TGTGCCAGCAGCGTAAGGGGGGGGGACGGGGAGCTGTTTTTT. The chain is built from TRBV9 and TRBJ2-2, with a weak D call TRBD2 (7 bases). With 1 base removed from V and 7 bases from J, the gap between germline ends came to 11 bases. The CDR3 loop spans 14 amino acids. In germline, CDR1 is SGDLS, CDR2 YYNGEE.

The V call is TRBV5-1, the J call TRBJ1-5; 8 bases map to TRBD1. The CDR3 has 14 amino acids. Germline CDR1 and CDR2: SGHRS and YFSETQ. J was trimmed by 6 bases and V by 4 bases; bases with no gene match: 6. The CDR3 sequence is CASSPTGAGQPQHF. The CDR3 coding sequence is TGCGCCAGCAGCCCGACAGGGGCCGGTCAGCCCCAGCATTTT.

The chain joins TRBV18 to TRBJ1-1, with a possible D match to TRBD1 (6 bases). The CDR3 spans 13 residues. The V and J ends lost 4 bases and 3 bases respectively, with 9 bases between them. Germline lookup yields CDR1 KGHSH and CDR2 LQKENI. The CDR3 DNA reads TGTGCCAGCTCACAGGGGGGGTACACTGAAGCTTTCTTT. Residues: CASSQGGYTEAFF.

The genes are TRBV18 and TRBJ1-2, with TRBD1 matching 8 bases. In germline, CDR1 is KGHSH, CDR2 LQKENI. The CDR3 has 14 residues. The V and J ends lost 4 bases and 8 bases, in that order; junction bases with no gene match: 9. The CDR3 DNA is TGTGCCAGCTCACGACAGGACAGGGCCAGGGGCTACACCTTC. Amino acid sequence: CASSRQDRARGYTF.

This chain joins TRBV11-2 and TRBJ2-3; D remains unclear. The CDR3 covers 12 residues. Deletions cut 5 bases from V and 2 bases from J, with 5 bases between. Looked up from germline, CDR1 is SGHAT and CDR2 is FQNNGV. The CDR3, as DNA: TGTGCCAGCAGCCACTTCACAGATACGCAGTATTTT. This translates into CASSHFTDTQYF.

This rearrangement joins TRBV20-1 to TRBJ2-7; D is possibly TRBD1 (5 bases). Trimming shortened V by 4 bases and J by 5 bases, and 9 bases separated the two germline ends. The CDR3 spans 11 residues. Per the germline V gene, CDR1 is DFQATT and CDR2 is SNEGSKA (reference sequence). The CDR3 loop is CSANQGNEQYF. CDR3 in DNA: TGCAGTGCTAACCAGGGAAACGAGCAGTACTTC.

In DNA form, the CDR3 reads TGTGCCAGCAGTTTAAGGGGGAGGGCCGGGGAGACCCAGTACTTC. This encodes CASSLRGRAGETQYF. The chain carries TRBV27 and TRBJ2-5, with D possibly being TRBD2 (7 bases). Between the trimmed V and J ends, which lost 2 bases and 5 bases, there was a span of 15 bases. The germline gives CDR1 MNHEY, CDR2 SMNVEV (reference sequence). The CDR3 has 15 amino acids.

By frequency, this clone registers medium-sized. J is TRBJ2-4 and V is TRBV5-6; a weak D match, TRBD1 (5 bases). CDR3 length: 17 amino acids. Deletions cut 5 bases from V and 0 bases from J, with 18 bases between. CDR1 and CDR2 from the germline V gene are SGHDT and YYEEEE. CDR3 sequence: CASSSYQGGLAKNIQYF. As DNA, the CDR3 is TGTGCCAGCAGTTCTTACCAGGGTGGCCTAGCCAAAAACATTCAGTACTTC.

The V call is TRBV10-3, the J call TRBJ2-7, with 11 nucleotides matching TRBD2. CDR3 size: 15 residues. Unmatched junction bases numbered 4, after V lost 3 bases and J lost 3 bases. Germline V gene data show CDR1 as ENHRY and CDR2 as SYGVKD. The DNA for the CDR3 is TGTGCCATCAGTGATAGCGGGAGGGGGGTCTACGAGCAGTACGTC. Translation: CAISDSGRGVYEQYV.